The present entry profiles one T cell receptor beta chain with its context. This record comes from a study of blood T cell repertoires in COVID-19. Germline CDR1 reads MNHEY; CDR2 reads SVGAGI. After removal of 2 bases from V and 0 bases from J, the junction contained 3 bases not matched to a gene. CDR3 length equals 16 residues. Clones were read by immunoSEQ multiplex PCR, and TCRdb kept only the in-frame ones, dropping some. The sample lists 40,000 to 45,000 clones, 90% occurring once. The clonotype comes from a human donor in a cohort sampled during active COVID-19. Material: peripheral blood. This sequence joins TRBV6-5 and TRBJ1-1; 10 bases map to TRBD1. The CDR3 is CASSYTGTGVNTEAFF. The CDR3 DNA follows: TGTGCCAGCAGTTACACCGGGACAGGGGTGAACACTGAAGCTTTCTTT.